Below are 10 T cell receptor beta chains sequenced from a single sample in a study of CD8 T cells in cerebrospinal fluid in Alzheimer's disease. TCRdb reprocessed the 10x single-cell sequencing reads; each CDR3 protein has one entry and no DNA is given. The sample has approximately 1,400 distinct CDR3 sequences. The sample consisted of cerebrospinal fluid. The receptors come from a human donor with mild cognitive impairment.

This clonotype shows up as medium-sized by frequency. The chain recombines TRBV6-6 with TRBJ1-2; TCRdb lists TRBD1, though no DNA is available to test this call. The CDR3 runs to 13 residues. Germline V CDR1 and CDR2: MNHNY, SVGAGI (reference sequence). CDR3 protein: CASSRDRAGGYTF.

This clonotype registers medium-sized by frequency. The gene calls are TRBV3-1 and TRBJ2-7; TCRdb returns TRBD1, unconfirmable since there is no DNA. The germline gives CDR1 LGHDT, CDR2 YNNKEL (reference sequence). This CDR3 spans 14 amino acids. CDR3 residues: CASSSRDSRDEQYF.

This clonotype registers medium-sized (0.01 to 0.1%) by frequency. The chain's CDR3 is CAGKKWDRGEQFF. The chain uses TRBV7-9 and TRBJ2-1; TCRdb names TRBD1, which stays unverified in the absence of DNA. There are 13 residues in the CDR3. In germline, CDR1 is SEHNR, CDR2 FQNEAQ (reference sequence).

V gene TRBV9 combines with J gene TRBJ2-3; no DNA is available, so the TRBD1 call from TCRdb remains unchecked. CDR3 length: 17 residues. Per the germline V gene, CDR1 is SGDLS and CDR2 is YYNGEE. CDR3: CASSVARDSLSTDTQYF.

The chain couples TRBV11-2 to TRBJ2-3. CDR3 length: 12 amino acids. Germline CDR1 and CDR2: SGHAT and FQNNGV. The CDR3 loop reads CASSLYTDTQYF.

This clonotype is medium-sized (0.01 to 0.1%) by frequency. The chain couples TRBV6-1 to TRBJ1-5. The CDR3 loop spans 13 amino acids. CDR1 is MNHNS, CDR2 SASEGT, per germline. CDR3 amino acids: CASSEASPRPQHF.

This chain joins TRBV10-3 and TRBJ2-1; TCRdb's D call, TRBD1, is unchecked because there is no DNA. Per germline, CDR1 ENHRY and CDR2 SYGVKD. The CDR3 runs to 13 residues. The CDR3 protein is CAIRQDGYNEQFF.

This clonotype is medium-sized by frequency. The chain joins TRBV28 to TRBJ2-5; the TRBD1 assignment by TCRdb is unverifiable without DNA. This CDR3 is built from 16 residues. The germline gives CDR1 MDHEN, CDR2 SYDVKM. This chain's CDR3 is CASSPMSGQGQETQYF.

This clonotype registers medium-sized by frequency. The V gene is TRBV15, the J gene TRBJ1-2; the D call of TRBD1 rests on TCRdb alone, since no DNA is present to check it. This CDR3 spans 15 amino acids. Germline lookup yields CDR1 LNHNV and CDR2 YYDKDF (reference sequence). The CDR3 is CATSSGTSTNYGYTF.

The rearrangement uses TRBV7-2 and TRBJ1-1; TCRdb names TRBD1, which stays unverified in the absence of DNA. Germline V gene sequence: CDR1 SGHTA, CDR2 FQGNSA. The CDR3 is made up of 14 amino acids. Here the CDR3 reads CASSLALQGTEAFF.